Below, one TCR beta chain is given with its context. Its target is unknown. This specimen belongs to a study of cytomegalovirus exposure and HLA in healthy donors. The PCR was carried out with 60 Vbeta primers and 13 Jbeta primers. Original handling: Later reanalysis found tens of millions of unique TCR beta chains, roughly 10 million of them shared. Repertoires were generated with immunoSEQ multiplex PCR, while TCRdb's copy carries only in-frame clones and drops some. Clone size and V and J calls were adopted from that table, with D and trimming inferred from the DNA. The table records around 150,000 clones, more than 70% of them present only once. Study-wide findings and caveats: In a later analysis, productive TCRs from donors in an Asian-associated ancestry cluster reportedly carried fewer N-insertions than the cohort mean. Association of 15,000 to 20,000 TCR beta sequences with HLA alleles was found at 0.05 false discovery rate in a later analysis.

This receptor was taken from a woman in her 40s in good health and CMV-seronegative. The sequenced material came from PBMCs.

The CDR3 spells CASSQGQGVNTEAFF. In DNA form, the CDR3 reads TGCGCCAGCAGCCAAGGACAGGGGGTAAACACTGAAGCTTTCTTT. The V call is TRBV4-1, the J call TRBJ1-1, with 9 bases aligning to TRBD1. J gave up 2 bases and V 1 base, and 2 bases lay outside the gene matches. Germline V lookup: CDR1 MGHRA, CDR2 YSYEKL. The CDR3 is made up of 15 amino acids.